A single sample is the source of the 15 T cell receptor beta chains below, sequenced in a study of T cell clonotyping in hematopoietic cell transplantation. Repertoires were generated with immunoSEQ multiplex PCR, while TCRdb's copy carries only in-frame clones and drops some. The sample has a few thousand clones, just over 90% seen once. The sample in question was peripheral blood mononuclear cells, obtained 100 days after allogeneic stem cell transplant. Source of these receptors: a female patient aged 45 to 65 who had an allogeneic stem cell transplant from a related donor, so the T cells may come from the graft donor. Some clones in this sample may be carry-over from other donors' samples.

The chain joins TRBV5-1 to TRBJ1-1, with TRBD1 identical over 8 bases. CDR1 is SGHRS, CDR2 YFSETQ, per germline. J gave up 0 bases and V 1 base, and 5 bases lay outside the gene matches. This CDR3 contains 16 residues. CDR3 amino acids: CASSLYRQGMNTEAFF. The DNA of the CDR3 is TGCGCCAGCAGCTTGTATCGACAGGGGATGAACACTGAAGCTTTCTTT.

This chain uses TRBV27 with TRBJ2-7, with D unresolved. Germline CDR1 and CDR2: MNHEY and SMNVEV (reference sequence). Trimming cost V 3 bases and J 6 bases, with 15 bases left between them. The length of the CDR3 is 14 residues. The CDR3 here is CASSFLSTWGEQYF. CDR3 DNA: TGTGCCAGCAGTTTCTTGTCAACCTGGGGCGAGCAGTACTTC.

The chain's CDR3 is CASSEGPYWPGGANVLTF. Written as DNA, the CDR3 is TGTGCCAGCAGCGAAGGACCGTACTGGCCGGGGGGGGCCAACGTCCTGACTTTC. This chain uses TRBV14 with TRBJ2-6; maybe TRBD2 (5 bases). Trimming shortened V by 5 bases and J by 4 bases, and 21 bases separated the two germline ends. The CDR3 has 18 residues. Germline V lookup: CDR1 SGHDN, CDR2 FVKESK.

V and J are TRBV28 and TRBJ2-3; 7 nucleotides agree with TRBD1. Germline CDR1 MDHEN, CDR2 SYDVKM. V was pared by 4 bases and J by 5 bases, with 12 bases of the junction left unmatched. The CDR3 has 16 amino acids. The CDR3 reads CASSSAQGGLGDTQYF. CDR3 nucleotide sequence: TGTGCCAGCAGTTCCGCCCAAGGGGGCCTTGGAGATACGCAGTATTTT.

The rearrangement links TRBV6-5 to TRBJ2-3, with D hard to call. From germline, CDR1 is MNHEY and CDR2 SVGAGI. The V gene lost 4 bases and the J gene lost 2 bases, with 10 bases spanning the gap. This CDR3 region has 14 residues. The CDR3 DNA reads TGTGCCAGCAGTTTGCTTAGAAACACAGATACGCAGTATTTT. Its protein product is CASSLLRNTDTQYF.

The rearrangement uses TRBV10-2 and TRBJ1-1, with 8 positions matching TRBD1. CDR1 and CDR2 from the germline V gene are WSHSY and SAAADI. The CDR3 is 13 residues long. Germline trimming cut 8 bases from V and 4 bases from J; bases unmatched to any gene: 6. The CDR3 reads CASEQGVTTEAFF. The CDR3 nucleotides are TGCGCCAGCGAACAGGGGGTTACCACTGAAGCTTTCTTT.

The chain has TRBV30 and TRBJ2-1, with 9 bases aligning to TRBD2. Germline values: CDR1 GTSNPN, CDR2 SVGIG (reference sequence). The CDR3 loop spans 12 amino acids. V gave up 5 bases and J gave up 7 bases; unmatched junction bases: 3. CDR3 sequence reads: CAWGLASNEQFF. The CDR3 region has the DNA TGTGCCTGGGGACTAGCGTCGAATGAGCAGTTCTTC.

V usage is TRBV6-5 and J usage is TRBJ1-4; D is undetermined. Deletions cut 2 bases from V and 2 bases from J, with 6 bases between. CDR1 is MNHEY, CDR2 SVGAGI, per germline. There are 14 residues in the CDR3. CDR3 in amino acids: CASSYGGTNEKLFF. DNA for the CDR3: TGTGCCAGCAGTTACGGCGGGACTAATGAAAAACTGTTTTTT.

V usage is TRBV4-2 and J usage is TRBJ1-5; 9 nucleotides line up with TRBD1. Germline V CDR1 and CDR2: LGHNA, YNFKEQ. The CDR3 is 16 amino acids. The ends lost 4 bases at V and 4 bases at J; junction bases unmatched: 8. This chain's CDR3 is CASSPLGQGSNQPQHF. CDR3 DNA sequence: TGTGCCAGCAGCCCCCTGGGACAGGGATCGAATCAGCCCCAGCATTTT.

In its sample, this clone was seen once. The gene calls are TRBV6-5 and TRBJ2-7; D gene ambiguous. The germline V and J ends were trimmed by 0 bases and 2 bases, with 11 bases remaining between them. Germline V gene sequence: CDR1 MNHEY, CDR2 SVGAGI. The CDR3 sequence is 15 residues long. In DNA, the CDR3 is TGTGCCAGCAGTTACTCATTCAGTATCACCTACGAGCAGTACTTC. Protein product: CASSYSFSITYEQYF.

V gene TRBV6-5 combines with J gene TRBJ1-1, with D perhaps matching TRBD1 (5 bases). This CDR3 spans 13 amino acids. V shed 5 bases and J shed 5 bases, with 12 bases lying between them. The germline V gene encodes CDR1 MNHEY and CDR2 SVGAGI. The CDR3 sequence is CASSKPGNTEAFF. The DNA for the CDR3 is TGTGCCAGCAGTAAGCCAGGGAATACTGAAGCTTTCTTT.

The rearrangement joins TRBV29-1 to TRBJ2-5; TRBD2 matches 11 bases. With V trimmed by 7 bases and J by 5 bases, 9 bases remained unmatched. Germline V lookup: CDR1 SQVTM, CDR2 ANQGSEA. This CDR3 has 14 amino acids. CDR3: CSGKLAGVRETQYF. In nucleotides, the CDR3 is TGCAGCGGGAAACTAGCGGGAGTCCGGGAGACCCAGTACTTC.

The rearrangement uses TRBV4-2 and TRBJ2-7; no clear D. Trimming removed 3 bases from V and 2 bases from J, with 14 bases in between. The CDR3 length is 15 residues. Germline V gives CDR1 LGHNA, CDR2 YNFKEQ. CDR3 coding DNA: TGTGCCAGCAGCCAGGGTATTCAGGCTACCTACGAGCAGTACTTC. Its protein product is CASSQGIQATYEQYF.

This CDR3 reads CASRIRVGANVLTF. In DNA form, the CDR3 reads TGTGCCAGCCGAATCAGGGTCGGGGCCAACGTCCTGACTTTC. This rearrangement joins TRBV27 to TRBJ2-6; D might be TRBD1 (5 bases). The CDR3 is made up of 14 amino acids. The germline CDR1 and CDR2 sequences are MNHEY and SMNVEV (reference sequence). Trimming shortened V by 8 bases and J by 4 bases, and 12 bases separated the two germline ends.

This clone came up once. The CDR3 region is CASRISGGTTYEQYF. DNA of the CDR3: TGTGCCAGCAGAATTAGCGGGGGGACCACCTACGAGCAGTACTTC. V usage is TRBV28 and J usage is TRBJ2-7; 10 positions agree with TRBD2. V shed 6 bases, J shed 2 bases, and the junction held 7 bases outside the gene matches. This CDR3 region has 15 residues. From germline, CDR1 is MDHEN and CDR2 SYDVKM.